The source of this T cell receptor beta chain is a study of shared clonotypes between healthy human individuals. Regarding the study as a whole: Researchers sampled blood only, noting tissue repertoires likely differ. Unshared clonotypes carried lower generation probabilities than those common to all four donors.

Deep-level settings were used for running the assay. Generated by immunoSEQ multiplex PCR, the TCRdb table keeps only in-frame clones and is missing some. The data show about 2.4 million clones, 90% to 95% seen once. A note on this clone: Antigen: not known.

Germline CDR1 is MRHNA and CDR2 is SNTAGT. V dropped 9 bases and J dropped 8; count of bases not matched to a gene: 12. The CDR3 runs 13 residues. This clonotype originated in a man between 18 and 35 years old in good health. Some clones in this sample may be carry-over from other donors' samples. Sequencing was carried out using naive CD4+ T cells from PBMCs. Subset of the sample: CD45RA+ positively selected. The rearrangement uses TRBV6-4 and TRBJ1-2; 7 bases line up with TRBD1. CDR3 amino acids: CARIYQQGKGYTF. The CDR3 region has the DNA TGTGCCAGAATCTATCAACAGGGGAAAGGCTACACCTTC.